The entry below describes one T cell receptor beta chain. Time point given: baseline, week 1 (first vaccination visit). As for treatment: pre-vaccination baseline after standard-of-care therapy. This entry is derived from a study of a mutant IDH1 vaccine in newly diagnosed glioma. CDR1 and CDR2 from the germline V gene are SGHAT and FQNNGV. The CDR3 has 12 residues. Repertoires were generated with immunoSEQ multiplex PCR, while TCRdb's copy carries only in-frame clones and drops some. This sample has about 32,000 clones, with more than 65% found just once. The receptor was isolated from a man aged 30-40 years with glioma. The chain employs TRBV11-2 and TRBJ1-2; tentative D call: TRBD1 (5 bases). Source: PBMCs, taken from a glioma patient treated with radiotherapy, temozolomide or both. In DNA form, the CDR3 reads TGTGTCAGTCGGGGGGAAGCCTATGGCTACACCTTC. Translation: CVSRGEAYGYTF.